What follows describes a single T cell receptor beta chain. Its specificity is unknown. One end of the junction does not line up with germline, which may come from a read error. The identical CDR3 is also encoded by other nucleotide sequences in the sample. The PCR ran on 60 Vbeta and 13 Jbeta primers. Sequencing was performed with immunoSEQ multiplex PCR; in TCRdb, only in-frame clones are kept and a portion is missing. The repertoire consists of 200,000 to 250,000 clones, with over 65% occurring once and the leading ten covering 1% to 1.5%. This sample was included in a study of cytomegalovirus exposure and HLA in healthy donors. Broader study findings: Rare sequences made up most TCRs, while some public TCRs were found in many donors.

CDR3 length: 16 amino acids. The germline gives CDR1 MNHNY, CDR2 SVGAGI (reference sequence). The receptor was derived from a human donor in good health. The sample was PBMCs. The J gene is TRBJ2-5, the V gene TRBV6-6; TRBD1 matches at 11 bases. The CDR3 here is CASRIPGTGGQETQYF. The CDR3 nucleotides are TGCGCCAGCAGAATCCCCGGGACAGGGGGCCAAGAGACCCAGTACTTC.